These 18 T cell receptor beta chains were all obtained from the same sample, sequenced in a study of OX40 agonist ivuxolimab in advanced cancers. Using immunoSEQ multiplex PCR, the repertoire was profiled, and TCRdb retains in-frame clones only, with some absent. The repertoire includes about 27,000 clones, 75% to 85% of them detected once, and over 20% sits in the top ten. The material was CD4+ or CD8+ T cells sorted from blood, obtained in a trial of the OX40 agonist ivuxolimab. These TCRs come from an adult with an advanced solid tumor such as melanoma, head and neck, liver or kidney cancer.

The chain has TRBV29-1 and TRBJ2-7; 8 bases are shared with TRBD1. The V gene's germline CDR1 is SQVTM and CDR2 ANQGSEA. V was clipped by 8 bases and J by 3 bases; unmatched bases: 6. CDR3 length: 12 residues. The CDR3 sequence: CSISQGVYEQYF. In nucleotides, the CDR3 is TGCAGCATCTCACAGGGGGTCTACGAGCAGTACTTC.

The V call is TRBV6-5, the J call TRBJ2-7; 7 nucleotides agree with TRBD1. The CDR3 has 15 amino acids. Trimming cost V 2 bases and J 1 base; bases outside gene matches: 5. The germline CDR1 and CDR2 sequences are MNHEY and SVGAGI. This CDR3 is CASSYGDSPSYEQYF. Here the CDR3 DNA reads TGTGCCAGCAGTTACGGGGACAGTCCATCCTACGAGCAGTACTTC.

The chain combines TRBV4-2 with TRBJ2-5; D gene unclear. The CDR3 loop spans 12 amino acids. The germline gives CDR1 LGHNA, CDR2 YNFKEQ. V lost 4 bases to trimming and J lost 5 bases, with 8 bases between them. The CDR3: CASSLNGETQYF. The CDR3 DNA reads TGTGCCAGCAGCCTCAACGGGGAGACCCAGTACTTC.

This chain links TRBV11-2 with TRBJ2-1, with D maybe TRBD2 (6 bases). V lost 3 bases to trimming and J lost 8 bases, with 17 bases between them. The CDR3 runs to 15 residues. Per germline, CDR1 SGHAT and CDR2 FQNNGV. CDR3: CASSFDRGLTYEQFF. The CDR3 DNA is TGTGCCAGCAGCTTTGACCGCGGACTAACCTATGAGCAGTTCTTC.

The chain couples TRBV11-2 to TRBJ1-1; D ambiguous. The CDR3 runs to 14 residues. Germline CDR1 is SGHAT and CDR2 is FQNNGV. Trimming took 1 base from V and 4 from J, leaving 10 bases between them. The CDR3 reads CASSLGQFGTEAFF. The CDR3 DNA reads TGTGCCAGCAGCTTAGGTCAGTTCGGCACTGAAGCTTTCTTT.

The table lists this clone with a few counts. The V and J genes are TRBV4-1 and TRBJ2-4, with 7 bases lining up with TRBD1. V shed 1 base and J 0 bases; nucleotides not matched to a gene: 3. This CDR3 has 16 amino acids. The germline V gene encodes CDR1 MGHRA and CDR2 YSYEKL. The CDR3 loop is CASSQGDSLAKNIQYF. CDR3 DNA sequence: TGCGCCAGCAGCCAAGGGGACAGTTTAGCCAAAAACATTCAGTACTTC.

This chain uses TRBV9 with TRBJ2-3, with TRBD1 matching 7 bases. Trimming cost V 4 bases and J 0 bases; bases outside gene matches: 5. The CDR3 is made up of 15 amino acids. The germline gives CDR1 SGDLS, CDR2 YYNGEE. CDR3 in DNA: TGTGCCAGCAGCCACAGGGGTTTCAGCACAGATACGCAGTATTTT. This translates into CASSHRGFSTDTQYF.

The chain employs TRBV10-3 and TRBJ2-7; TRBD1 is a possible D gene (5 bases). CDR3 size: 12 residues. From germline, CDR1 is ENHRY and CDR2 SYGVKD. V gave up 4 bases and J gave up 4 bases, with 8 bases separating them. CDR3 loop: CAISARAYEQYF. DNA of the CDR3: TGTGCCATCAGTGCCAGGGCTTACGAGCAGTACTTC.

This sequence joins TRBV27 and TRBJ1-4; D possibly corresponds to TRBD1 (6 bases). V was shortened by 3 bases and J by 7 bases, with 21 bases between the two germline ends. CDR1 and CDR2 from the germline V gene are MNHEY and SMNVEV (reference sequence). CDR3 length: 17 amino acids. CDR3 protein: CASSFSDPRVGGEKLFF. CDR3 sequence (DNA): TGTGCCAGCAGTTTCTCCGACCCCAGGGTAGGGGGTGAAAAACTGTTTTTT.

The genes are TRBV6-1 and TRBJ1-1; possibly TRBD1 for D (5 bases). V lost 2 bases, J lost 5 bases, and 15 bases lay in between. The germline V gene encodes CDR1 MNHNS and CDR2 SASEGT. The CDR3 is 15 amino acids. The CDR3 coding sequence is TGTGCCAGCAGTGAACGTGGGGACCCGGTGACTGAAGCTTTCTTT. Amino acids: CASSERGDPVTEAFF.

This chain links TRBV27 with TRBJ1-2; D not certain. Trimming removed 2 bases from V and 6 bases from J, with 13 bases in between. Germline CDR1 is MNHEY and CDR2 is SMNVEV (reference sequence). This CDR3 comprises 14 residues. CDR3 in amino acids: CASSLRAYADGYTF. CDR3 bases: TGTGCCAGCAGTTTAAGGGCCTATGCTGATGGCTACACCTTC.

The CDR3 sequence is CASSLTAGGPRETQYF. The CDR3 nucleotides read TGTGCCAGCAGCTTAACAGCGGGGGGGCCTAGGGAGACCCAGTACTTC. V gene TRBV11-1 combines with J gene TRBJ2-5; the match to TRBD2 covers 10 bases. Germline CDR1 is SGHAT and CDR2 is FQDESV (reference sequence). V lost 2 bases, J lost 5 bases, and 8 bases stayed unmatched. The CDR3 contains 16 residues.

The V and J genes are TRBV19 and TRBJ1-1, with a tentative D call TRBD1 (6 bases). CDR1 and CDR2 (germline): LNHDA, SQIVND (reference sequence). Trimming took 6 bases from V and 2 from J, leaving 10 bases between them. The CDR3 sequence is 13 residues long. The CDR3 spells CASRWTANTEAFF. In nucleotides, the CDR3 is TGTGCCAGTAGGTGGACAGCAAACACTGAAGCTTTCTTT.

The V gene is TRBV2, the J gene TRBJ2-1; either TRBD1 or TRBD2 may supply D (6 bases each). V gave up 11 bases and J gave up 8 bases, with 16 bases separating them. Germline-derived CDR1 and CDR2 are SNHLY and FYNNEI. CDR3 size: 12 residues. The DNA of the CDR3 is TGTGCCCACGGGAGCAGGGGATATGAGCAGTTCTTC. Its protein product is CAHGSRGYEQFF. The full variable domain, its missing parts supplied by reference TRBV2 and TRBJ2-1, is EPEVTQTPSHQVTQMGQEVILRCVPISNHLYFYWYRQILGQKVEFLVSFYNNEISEKSEIFDDQFSVERPDGSNFTLKIRSTKLEDSAMYFCAHGSRGYEQFFGPGTRLTVL.

The V gene is TRBV5-1, the J gene TRBJ2-1; 12 bases are a match to TRBD2. The trim removed 4 bases at V and 5 bases at J, leaving 4 bases unmatched. Germline assignment: CDR1 SGHRS and CDR2 YFSETQ. CDR3 length equals 15 residues. The chain's CDR3 is CASSIGLAGHNEQFF. In DNA, the CDR3 is TGCGCCAGCAGCATCGGACTAGCGGGACACAATGAGCAGTTCTTC.

The chain uses TRBV4-2 and TRBJ2-1; D unclear. In germline, CDR1 is LGHNA, CDR2 YNFKEQ. V was trimmed by 0 bases and J by 10 bases, leaving 13 bases between them. This CDR3 comprises 14 residues. Here the CDR3 reads CASSQEDVSGEQFF. In nucleotides, the CDR3 is TGTGCCAGCAGCCAAGAAGATGTTAGTGGGGAGCAGTTCTTC.

V is TRBV9 and J is TRBJ1-4; 7 bases match TRBD1. The CDR3 runs 13 residues. CDR1 SGDLS and CDR2 YYNGEE come from the germline V gene. The junction had 2 bases not matched to a gene; V was cut back by 3 bases and J by 6 bases. CDR3 sequence reads: CASSGTGDEKLFF. The CDR3 nucleotides are TGTGCCAGCAGCGGTACAGGGGATGAAAAACTGTTTTTT.

The rearrangement links TRBV6-5 to TRBJ1-1, with D maybe TRBD1 (5 bases). This CDR3 contains 14 residues. Germline values: CDR1 MNHEY, CDR2 SVGAGI. V was trimmed by 4 bases and J by 5 bases, leaving 14 bases between them. CDR3 nucleotides: TGTGCCAGCAGTTTCACGGGGGTTTGGACTGAAGCTTTCTTT. As protein: CASSFTGVWTEAFF.